Below, 32 T cell receptor beta chains from the same sample are listed, as sequenced in a study of neurological immune-mediated disorders. TCRdb recomputed calls from the 5' RACE reads with MiXCR, one row per CDR3 protein. The table lists approximately 23,000 distinct CDR3 sequences, under 11% of them singletons. The sequencing sample was made of PBMCs. All receptors come from a woman aged 55-70 years with HTLV-1-associated myelopathy (HAM/TSP).

This clonotype was seen many times. The chain combines TRBV19 with TRBJ1-5, with 9 bases lining up with TRBD1. This CDR3 region has 18 residues. CDR1 is LNHDA and CDR2 is SQIVND in the germline V gene (reference sequence). The V gene end was trimmed by 5 bases and the J gene end by 2 bases; junction bases not matched to a gene: 13. The CDR3: CASSSPPGTGLGNQPQHF. In DNA form, the CDR3 reads TGTGCCAGTAGTTCACCTCCCGGGACAGGGTTAGGCAATCAGCCCCAGCATTTT.

There are many counts of this clonotype. The genes are TRBV21-1 and TRBJ2-1; the table's TRBD2 call for D was not verified on the DNA. TRBV21-1 is recorded as a pseudogene. CDR3 length: 17 amino acids. The CDR3 nucleotides read TGTGCCAGCAGCAAAGTTCTAGCGGGGGGATACTACAATGAGCAGTTCTTC. The encoded protein is CASSKVLAGGYYNEQFF.

A remark on this clonotype: With a much larger clone just one base away, this may be a read error. Here the CDR3 DNA reads TGCAGACCCAAGGGCTTGATCGGCTACACCTTC. Translated: CRPKGLIGYTF. V usage is TRBV20-1 and J usage is TRBJ1-2; D unclear. Per the germline V gene, CDR1 is DFQATT and CDR2 is SNEGSKA (reference sequence). The CDR3 is 11 amino acids.

Many counts were recorded for this clonotype. The J gene is TRBJ1-2, the V gene TRBV5-6, with D perhaps matching TRBD1 (5 bases). The V end was cut by 6 bases, the J end by 8 bases, with 17 bases between. This CDR3 spans 13 amino acids. CDR1 and CDR2 (germline): SGHDT, YYEEEE. The CDR3 DNA is TGTGCCAGCACCGTACAGGCGCAAGAGGGCTACACCTTC. This translates into CASTVQAQEGYTF. The whole variable domain, remainder taken from reference TRBV5-6 and TRBJ1-2, is DAGVTQSPTHLIKTRGQQVTLRCSPKSGHDTVSWYQQALGQGPQFIFQYYEEEERQRGNFPDRFSGHQFPNYSSELNVNALLLGDSALYLCASTVQAQEGYTFGSGTRLTVV.

This clonotype was detected ten times or more. The chain carries TRBV20-1 and TRBJ1-4, with a tentative D call TRBD1 (5 bases). V shed 3 bases and J shed 5 bases, with 7 bases lying between them. CDR1 is DFQATT and CDR2 is SNEGSKA in the germline V gene (reference sequence). CDR3 length equals 12 residues. The CDR3 spells CSARTENEKLFF. CDR3 sequence (DNA): TGCAGTGCTAGGACAGAGAATGAAAAACTGTTTTTT.

This clonotype was seen just once. This rearrangement joins TRBV20-1 to TRBJ1-4; no clear D. The CDR3 runs to 12 residues. Between the trimmed V and J ends, which lost 3 bases and 5 bases, there was a span of 7 bases. Germline V CDR1 and CDR2: DFQATT, SNEGSKA (reference sequence). CDR3 in DNA: TGCAGTGCTAGTCCAGAGAATGAAAAACTGTTTTTT. Protein product: CSASPENEKLFF.

This clonotype was detected many times. The chain recombines TRBV12-3 or TRBV12-4 with TRBJ1-4, with D possibly TRBD1 on 6 matching bases. The CDR3 length is 14 residues. V was clipped by 0 bases and J by 4 bases, with 6 bases between them. The CDR3 sequence is CASSLAGGNEKLFF. The CDR3 bases are TGTGCCAGCAGTTTAGCAGGGGGTAATGAAAAACTGTTTTTT.

This clonotype was seen many times. The chain carries TRBV12-3 or TRBV12-4 and TRBJ1-1, with 7 bases that match TRBD1. The CDR3 is 14 residues long. Trimming cost V 1 base and J 3 bases; bases outside gene matches: 2. The CDR3 loop reads CASSLGQGYTEAFF. In nucleotides, the CDR3 is TGTGCCAGCAGTTTAGGACAGGGTTACACTGAAGCTTTCTTT.

This clonotype was seen at least ten times. The chain uses TRBV20-1 and TRBJ2-1; 10 bases line up with TRBD1. This CDR3 is built from 15 residues. J lost 6 bases, V lost 3 bases, and 8 bases had no gene match. The V gene's germline CDR1 is DFQATT and CDR2 SNEGSKA (reference sequence). The CDR3 DNA follows: TGCAGTGCTAGCGACTCCGGGACAGGGGCCAATGAGCAGTTCTTC. Translation: CSASDSGTGANEQFF.

The chain has TRBV5-1 and TRBJ2-2; D ambiguous. Looked up from germline, CDR1 is SGHRS and CDR2 is YFSETQ. Trimming shortened V by 5 bases and J by 5 bases, and 7 bases separated the two germline ends. This CDR3 contains 12 residues. CDR3 loop: CASRPVTGELFF. CDR3 DNA sequence: TGCGCCAGCAGACCTGTGACCGGGGAGCTGTTTTTT.

This clonotype is judged medium-sized. J is TRBJ2-2 and V is TRBV29-1; 8 bases are a match to TRBD1. The length of the CDR3 is 15 residues. The V segment lost 3 bases and the J segment 4 bases; nucleotides outside the gene matches: 7. The V gene's germline CDR1 is SQVTM and CDR2 ANQGSEA. CDR3 sequence (DNA): TGCAGCGTTGACGGGCAGGGGGCCGGCACCGGGGAGCTGTTTTTT. This codes for CSVDGQGAGTGELFF.

This clonotype was seen ten or more times. The chain recombines TRBV5-1 with TRBJ1-1, with a weak D call TRBD1 (6 bases). The germline V and J ends were trimmed by 4 bases and 1 base, with 26 bases remaining between them. Germline V gives CDR1 SGHRS, CDR2 YFSETQ. The CDR3 totals 19 residues. CDR3 residues: CASSASLDRGIYGNTEAFF. The CDR3 DNA sequence: TGCGCCAGCAGCGCGAGCCTGGACAGAGGGATTTATGGGAACACTGAAGCTTTCTTT.

In this sample, this clonotype turned up many times. The chain recombines TRBV14 with TRBJ2-7; D is possibly TRBD1 or TRBD2 (6 bases each). V dropped 0 bases and J dropped 4 bases, with 22 bases sitting between them. The CDR3 consists of 18 residues. CDR1 and CDR2 from the germline V gene are SGHDN and FVKESK. CDR3 DNA: TGTGCCAGCAGCCAAGATGAGCCGGGGGCCTACCGGGGATACGAGCAGTACTTC. It yields the protein CASSQDEPGAYRGYEQYF.

This clonotype was seen many times. The chain employs TRBV20-1 and TRBJ1-4; D is ambiguous. V was trimmed by 1 base and J by 3 bases, leaving 12 bases between them. CDR3 length: 15 residues. Germline V CDR1 and CDR2: DFQATT, SNEGSKA (reference sequence). The CDR3 loop is CSARVMESANEKLFF. The CDR3 coding sequence is TGCAGTGCTAGAGTGATGGAATCGGCTAATGAAAAACTGTTTTTT.

This clonotype was counted many times. The CDR3 coding sequence is TGCGCCAGCAGCTGGGGGGCGCAGAACTATGGCTACACCTTC. Translated: CASSWGAQNYGYTF. The chain employs TRBV5-1 and TRBJ1-2, with D maybe TRBD1 (6 bases). The length of the CDR3 is 14 residues. Germline CDR1 reads SGHRS; CDR2 reads YFSETQ. V was pared by 3 bases and J by 2 bases, with 11 bases between. Variable domain in full (rest from reference TRBV5-1 and TRBJ1-2): KAGVTQTPRYLIKTRGQQVTLSCSPISGHRSVSWYQQTPGQGLQFLFEYFSETQRNKGNFPGRFSGRQFSNSRSEMNVSTLELGDSALYLCASSWGAQNYGYTFGSGTRLTVV.

This clonotype was recorded a few times. A read error may explain this, as a much larger clone is one base away. The chain has TRBV13 and TRBJ2-3; 8 bases align to TRBD2. V trimming: 3 bases; J trimming: 14 bases; junction bases outside the gene matches: 10. The germline CDR1 and CDR2 sequences are PRHDT and FYEKMQ (reference sequence). The CDR3 is 13 residues long. The CDR3 spells CASSLDSGGHAYF. CDR3 coding DNA: TGTGCCAGCAGCTTGGACAGCGGGGGCCATGCGTATTTT.

This clonotype showed up many times. The V and J genes are TRBV20-1 and TRBJ1-2, with 7 bases lining up with TRBD1. V lost 1 base to trimming and J lost 5 bases; unmatched junction nucleotides: 1. The germline V gene encodes CDR1 DFQATT and CDR2 SNEGSKA (reference sequence). CDR3 size: 12 residues. As DNA, the CDR3 is TGCAGTGCTAGAGGACAGGGTTATGGCTACACCTTC. It encodes CSARGQGYGYTF.

This clonotype appeared a few times. The chain combines TRBV5-1 with TRBJ2-1, with 11 bases that match TRBD2. Germline-derived CDR1 and CDR2 are SGHRS and YFSETQ. V lost 0 bases to trimming and J lost 6 bases; unmatched junction nucleotides: 8. The CDR3 consists of 17 residues. The CDR3 protein is CASSLDFSGGAANEQFF. CDR3 nucleotides: TGCGCCAGCAGCTTGGATTTTAGCGGGGGGGCGGCCAATGAGCAGTTCTTC.

The sample holds many counts of this clonotype. The chain combines TRBV5-5 with TRBJ2-5; no clear D. V shed 4 bases and J shed 4 bases, with 14 bases lying between them. The CDR3 extends over 14 amino acids. Per germline, CDR1 SGHKS and CDR2 YYEKEE (reference sequence). The CDR3 spells CASSPRPGIETQYF. In DNA form, the CDR3 reads TGTGCCAGCAGCCCCCGACCAGGAATAGAGACCCAGTACTTC. The full variable domain, its missing parts supplied by reference TRBV5-5 and TRBJ2-5, is DAGVTQSPTHLIKTRGQQVTLRCSPISGHKSVSWYQQVLGQGPQFIFQYYEKEERGRGNFPDRFSARQFPNYSSELNVNALLLGDSALYLCASSPRPGIETQYFGPGTRLLVL.

This clonotype came up many times. The chain joins TRBV18 to TRBJ2-3, with D possibly matching TRBD1 (6 bases). Trimming removed 3 bases from V and 0 bases from J, with 13 bases in between. The CDR3 extends over 16 amino acids. CDR1 is KGHSH, CDR2 LQKENI, per germline. The CDR3 nucleotides are TGTGCCAGCTCACCGTCCGGGACACTTAGCACAGATACGCAGTATTTT. It encodes CASSPSGTLSTDTQYF.

Many counts were recorded for this clonotype. The CDR3 bases are TGCAGTGCTACCACCGGGACAGGAATTGACGACATTCAGTACTTC. It is translated as CSATTGTGIDDIQYF. The V call is TRBV20-1, the J call TRBJ2-4, with 8 bases matching TRBD1. The germline CDR1 and CDR2 sequences are DFQATT and SNEGSKA (reference sequence). V lost 4 bases, J lost 8 bases, and 13 bases stayed unmatched. This CDR3 is 15 amino acids long.

This clonotype was observed at least ten times. The genes are TRBV7-9 and TRBJ2-7; D is unclear. V lost 8 bases, J lost 1 base, and 9 bases lay in between. The V gene's germline CDR1 is SEHNR and CDR2 FQNEAQ (reference sequence). The CDR3 is 12 residues long. The CDR3 DNA reads as TGTGCCAGCGGCTCCAATTCCTACGAGCAGTACTTC. Translating gives CASGSNSYEQYF.

This clonotype has at least ten counts. The chain links TRBV12-3 or TRBV12-4 to TRBJ2-2; either TRBD1 or TRBD2 may supply D (5 bases each). V gave up 6 bases and J gave up 4 bases, with 12 bases separating them. The CDR3 covers 14 residues. The CDR3 sequence: CASRTWDRTGELFF. The CDR3 nucleotides read TGTGCCAGCAGGACTTGGGACCGCACCGGGGAGCTGTTTTTT.

This clonotype was detected many times. The rearrangement uses TRBV20-1 and TRBJ1-1; D ambiguous. The CDR3 totals 15 residues. CDR1 is DFQATT, CDR2 SNEGSKA, per germline (reference sequence). V was clipped by 0 bases and J by 5 bases, with 16 bases between them. In DNA form, the CDR3 reads TGCAGTGCTAGAGATCTGAACAGCCGTTTTACTGAAGCTTTCTTT. It specifies CSARDLNSRFTEAFF.

In its sample, this clonotype was seen a few times. The V gene is TRBV5-1, the J gene TRBJ1-1, with a weak D call TRBD1 (5 bases). V was clipped by 4 bases and J by 0 bases, with 10 bases between them. Germline V gene lookup returns CDR1 SGHRS and CDR2 YFSETQ. The CDR3 extends over 14 amino acids. The CDR3 here is CASSETVMNTEAFF. The CDR3 coding sequence is TGCGCCAGCAGCGAGACAGTAATGAACACTGAAGCTTTCTTT.

This clonotype was recorded at least ten times. The chain combines TRBV6-5 with TRBJ2-2, with D perhaps matching TRBD1 (5 bases). V lost 6 bases to trimming and J lost 0 bases, with 14 bases between them. CDR3 size: 16 residues. Germline loops: CDR1 MNHEY, CDR2 SVGAGI. The CDR3 coding sequence is TGTGCCAGCAGCATAATGAGACAGACGAACACCGGGGAGCTGTTTTTT. The encoded protein is CASSIMRQTNTGELFF.

This clonotype showed up many times. The rearrangement joins TRBV20-1 to TRBJ2-5, with D perhaps matching TRBD2 (5 bases). The CDR3 has 15 residues. Germline V gene data show CDR1 as DFQATT and CDR2 as SNEGSKA (reference sequence). V lost 3 bases, J lost 2 bases, and 16 bases lay in between. Here the CDR3 DNA reads TGCAGTGCTAGGACCCTGCCGGGGTGGCAAGAGACCCAGTACTTC. Translated: CSARTLPGWQETQYF.

This clonotype was seen repeatedly, ten times or more. V gene TRBV29-1 combines with J gene TRBJ1-2; no definite D call. Trimming removed 5 bases from V and 2 bases from J, with 9 bases in between. Germline loops: CDR1 SQVTM, CDR2 ANQGSEA. The length of the CDR3 is 12 residues. CDR3 coding DNA: TGCAGCGTTTCAGGAGGGAACTATGGCTACACCTTC. Its protein is CSVSGGNYGYTF.

This clonotype occurred many times. The chain has TRBV5-1 and TRBJ2-7; D not certain. Trimming pared 4 bases from V and 3 bases from J, leaving 14 bases between. From germline, CDR1 is SGHRS and CDR2 YFSETQ. This CDR3 is 14 amino acids long. The DNA of the CDR3 is TGCGCCAGCAGCCCAACGGAAGGGCGCTACGAGCAGTACTTC. Its protein is CASSPTEGRYEQYF.

This clonotype came up many times. J is TRBJ2-1 and V is TRBV19; 9 positions agree with TRBD2. Losses at the gene ends were 3 bases for V and 6 bases for J; bases not matched to a gene: 6. CDR3 size: 15 residues. From germline, CDR1 is LNHDA and CDR2 SQIVND (reference sequence). The CDR3 spells CASSMGASGVNEQFF. The CDR3 region has the DNA TGTGCCAGTAGTATGGGGGCTAGCGGGGTCAATGAGCAGTTCTTC.

This clonotype is medium-sized in the sample. The genes are TRBV5-1 and TRBJ1-1; D gene ambiguous. The length of the CDR3 is 14 residues. Trimming stripped 0 bases from V and 1 base from J, with 7 bases between. The germline CDR1 and CDR2 sequences are SGHRS and YFSETQ. The CDR3 here is CASSLDGGNTEAFF. The CDR3 coding sequence is TGCGCCAGCAGCTTGGACGGAGGGAACACTGAAGCTTTCTTT.

There are many counts of this clonotype. The CDR3, as DNA: TGCGCCAGCAGCCAAGGTCATCTGACAGAGATTGGAAACACCATATATTTT. It yields the protein CASSQGHLTEIGNTIYF. V usage is TRBV4-1 and J usage is TRBJ1-3, with D perhaps matching TRBD1 (5 bases). The germline V gene encodes CDR1 MGHRA and CDR2 YSYEKL. Trimming removed 1 base at V and 3 bases at J, with 16 bases between. This CDR3 has 17 residues.